This T cell receptor (beta chain) comes out of a study of Graves' ophthalmopathy and Graves' hyperthyroidism. The CDR3 totals 20 residues. With 2 bases clipped from V and 0 bases from J, the junction kept 16 bases outside the gene matches. Germline V gene sequence: CDR1 MNHEY, CDR2 SVGAGI. Findings and limits, study-wide: With around 69% sensitivity and roughly 72% specificity, the model predicted ophthalmopathy progression.

Isolation of PBMCs was performed using roughly 10 ml of fresh peripheral blood. RNA transcripts served as template for amplifying TCR beta CDR3 sequences. RT-PCR in the first round used HTBI primers; a second-round multiplex PCR followed. TCRdb passed the multiplex PCR reads through MiXCR, listing each CDR3 protein once. The sample shows about 400,000 distinct CDR3 sequences, around 21% of them seen only once. There are many counts of this clonotype. What it binds is unknown. The receptor's source is a woman aged 18-29 years with stable Graves' hyperthyroidism. The chain combines TRBV6-5 with TRBJ1-5; TRBD1 matches 7 bases. Source material: peripheral blood. The CDR3 DNA is TGTGCCAGCAGTTACCCCCGATGGGGTCAGGGGGTTTATAGCAATCAGCCCCAGCATTTT. Encoded protein: CASSYPRWGQGVYSNQPQHF.